A few counts support the clone carrying this T cell receptor beta chain. Its antigen is not identified. The data derive from a study of T-cell reconstitution after alpha-beta-depleted transplantation in children. Germline V gives CDR1 SGHRS, CDR2 YFSETQ. Between the trimmed V and J ends, which lost 5 bases and 6 bases, there was a span of 14 bases. This CDR3 spans 13 amino acids. Preparation of the TCRbeta library used unique molecular identifiers. TCRdb reprocessed the PCR reads with MiXCR, giving one entry per CDR3 protein. The table records hundreds of thousands of distinct CDR3 sequences, around 13% of them present only once. Study findings and constraints: About two months after transplant, alpha-beta T cells reportedly came from several hundred expanded graft clones. The authors attributed T-cell counts and diversity one year after transplant mostly to newly produced T cells.

The sample consisted of PBMCs, taken before TCRalphabeta/CD19-depleted stem cell transplant. This sequence joins TRBV5-1 and TRBJ1-2; tentatively, D is TRBD1 (5 bases). The clonotype comes from a girl aged 2 to 10 with congenital amegakaryocytic thrombocytopenia, due to receive a stem cell transplant. DNA for the CDR3: TGCGCCAGCAGTAAGGGTCCGGGGGATGGCTACACCTTC. This translates into CASSKGPGDGYTF. Full variable domain (missing parts from reference TRBV5-1 and TRBJ1-2): KAGVTQTPRYLIKTRGQQVTLSCSPISGHRSVSWYQQTPGQGLQFLFEYFSETQRNKGNFPGRFSGRQFSNSRSEMNVSTLELGDSALYLCASSKGPGDGYTFGSGTRLTVV.